This T cell receptor beta chain stems from a study of shared clonotypes between healthy human individuals. On this clone: Its antigen is unknown.

The assay was immunoSEQ multiplex PCR, and TCRdb's table has in-frame clones only and misses some. The table has roughly 2.6 million clones, roughly nine tenths seen once. Regarding the study as a whole: Among donors, clonotype sharing was expected to be affected by sequencing depth.

V lost 5 bases and J 3 bases, leaving 22 bases between the germline ends. Per the germline V gene, CDR1 is MGHDK and CDR2 is SYGVNS. CDR3 length: 17 residues. This receptor was obtained from a young man in good health. The sequenced material came from naive CD4+ T cells sorted from blood. Subset described: CD45RA+ positively selected. The chain employs TRBV25-1 and TRBJ2-5, with D perhaps TRBD1 or TRBD2 (6 bases each). The CDR3 is CASSIGGGSGQKETQYF. CDR3 coding DNA: TGTGCCAGCAGTATCGGGGGTGGAAGCGGACAGAAAGAGACCCAGTACTTC.